Each of the 12 T cell receptor beta chains below was sequenced from the same sample in a study of low-dose radiotherapy and immunotherapy resistance in tumors. TRAV- and TRBV-specific primers primed first-strand cDNA, covering alpha and beta chains. TCR amplification ran roughly 20 PCR cycles using constant-region and V-primer adapter primers. TCRdb reprocessed the reads with MiXCR, giving one entry per CDR3 protein. The sample lists some 15,000 distinct CDR3 sequences, approximately 50% occurring once. These receptors all stem from a human donor with advanced metastatic prostate, ovarian, gallbladder or colorectal cancer (not recorded which). This table probably holds off-target reads from a library built for another chain.

This chain links TRBV28 with TRBJ2-2; D is uncertain. Germline CDR1 MDHEN, CDR2 SYDVKM. There are 14 residues in the CDR3. The V end lost 5 bases, the J end lost 5 bases, and 12 bases lay between the germline ends. In DNA form, the CDR3 reads TGTGCCAGCAGTAGAGGAGTTGTAACCGGGGAGCTGTTTTTT. The encoded protein is CASSRGVVTGELFF.

This clonotype has just a few counts. The chain links TRBV6-1 to TRBJ1-1; 8 bases agree with TRBD1. CDR1 and CDR2 from the germline V gene are MNHNS and SASEGT. This CDR3 spans 17 amino acids. With 2 bases clipped from V and 1 base from J, the junction kept 9 bases outside the gene matches. The CDR3 is CASSETAGGRRNTEAFF. In DNA, the CDR3 is TGTGCCAGCAGTGAAACGGCAGGGGGCAGGAGGAACACTGAAGCTTTCTTT.

This clonotype occurred a few times. The chain joins TRBV10-3 to TRBJ2-2; D is unresolved. V was pared by 7 bases and J by 2 bases, with 11 bases between. The CDR3 has 14 amino acids. Germline values: CDR1 ENHRY, CDR2 SYGVKD. Written as DNA, the CDR3 is TGTGCCATCATGAAAGAAGACAACACCGGGGAGCTGTTTTTT. This translates into CAIMKEDNTGELFF.

This clonotype was detected only a few times. J is TRBJ2-3 and V is TRBV20-1; D may be TRBD1 or TRBD2 (6 bases each). The V gene's germline CDR1 is DFQATT and CDR2 SNEGSKA (reference sequence). There are 14 residues in the CDR3. V lost 0 bases to trimming and J lost 7 bases, with 14 bases between them. CDR3 coding DNA: TGCAGTGCTAGAGATCTCCGGGGGCGGAATACGCAGTATTTT. Amino acid sequence: CSARDLRGRNTQYF.

The chain has TRBV2 and TRBJ2-3; D possibly matches TRBD1 or TRBD2 (6 bases each). The CDR3 has 14 amino acids. Germline CDR1 SNHLY, CDR2 FYNNEI. Trimming pared 7 bases from V and 2 bases from J, leaving 13 bases between. Here the CDR3 reads CASKVGGVTDTQYF. CDR3 nucleotide sequence: TGTGCCAGCAAGGTCGGGGGCGTCACAGATACGCAGTATTTT.

V is TRBV7-9 and J is TRBJ2-7, with TRBD2 identical over 9 bases. The CDR3 runs to 13 residues. The germline CDR1 and CDR2 sequences are SEHNR and FQNEAQ (reference sequence). V lost 7 bases, J lost 2 bases, and 3 bases stayed unmatched. The CDR3 DNA sequence: TGTGCCAGCACAAGCGGGGGGACCTACGAGCAGTACTTC. The encoded protein is CASTSGGTYEQYF.

The chain recombines TRBV12-3 or TRBV12-4 with TRBJ1-1; maybe TRBD1 (6 bases). The CDR3 covers 14 residues. The V and J ends lost 3 bases and 1 base respectively, with 9 bases between them. CDR3 nucleotides: TGTGCCAGCAGTTTCGGGGGCCGGAACACTGAAGCTTTCTTT. This encodes CASSFGGRNTEAFF.

The chain couples TRBV28 to TRBJ1-2; a weak D match, TRBD1 (5 bases). Per germline, CDR1 MDHEN and CDR2 SYDVKM. V dropped 7 bases and J dropped 8 bases, with 14 bases sitting between them. This CDR3 has 12 residues. The DNA for the CDR3 is TGTGCCAGCACGGACACCAACCGGGGCTACACCTTC. Translation gives CASTDTNRGYTF.

This chain joins TRBV6-1 and TRBJ1-5; no definite D call. The CDR3 extends over 15 amino acids. V lost 4 bases to trimming and J lost 5 bases, with 15 bases between them. Germline-derived CDR1 and CDR2 are MNHNS and SASEGT. CDR3 protein: CASSVFSLADQPQHF. The CDR3 nucleotides are TGTGCCAGCAGTGTGTTCAGCCTAGCGGATCAGCCCCAGCATTTT.

The genes are TRBV6-6 and TRBJ2-7, with D uncertain. Trimming removed 7 bases at V and 4 bases at J, with 17 bases between. Germline loops: CDR1 MNHNY, CDR2 SVGAGI (reference sequence). CDR3 length: 14 residues. The CDR3 bases are TGTGCCAGCACCGTTGAGGCCGGAGTTTACGAGCAGTACTTC. Its protein is CASTVEAGVYEQYF.

The V call is TRBV7-2, the J call TRBJ2-3; 10 nucleotides line up with TRBD2. The V and J ends lost 5 bases and 0 bases, in that order; junction bases with no gene match: 5. Germline CDR1 and CDR2: SGHTA and FQGNSA. This CDR3 has 16 residues. CDR3 loop: CASSLGTSVSTDTQYF. The CDR3 DNA sequence: TGTGCCAGCAGCCTAGGGACTAGCGTTAGCACAGATACGCAGTATTTT. Full variable domain (rest looked up from reference TRBV7-2 and TRBJ2-3): GAGVSQSPSNKVTEKGKDVELRCDPISGHTALYWYRQSLGQGLEFLIYFQGNSAPDKSGLPSDRFSAERTGGSVSTLTIQRTQQEDSAVYLCASSLGTSVSTDTQYFGPGTRLTVL.

The chain recombines TRBV11-1 with TRBJ2-1; D is perhaps TRBD1 (5 bases). CDR1 SGHAT and CDR2 FQDESV come from the germline V gene (reference sequence). V was pared by 3 bases and J by 2 bases, with 11 bases between. The CDR3 totals 15 residues. CDR3: CASSLVGPPYNEQFF. CDR3 nucleotide sequence: TGTGCCAGCAGCTTGGTGGGGCCCCCCTACAATGAGCAGTTCTTC.